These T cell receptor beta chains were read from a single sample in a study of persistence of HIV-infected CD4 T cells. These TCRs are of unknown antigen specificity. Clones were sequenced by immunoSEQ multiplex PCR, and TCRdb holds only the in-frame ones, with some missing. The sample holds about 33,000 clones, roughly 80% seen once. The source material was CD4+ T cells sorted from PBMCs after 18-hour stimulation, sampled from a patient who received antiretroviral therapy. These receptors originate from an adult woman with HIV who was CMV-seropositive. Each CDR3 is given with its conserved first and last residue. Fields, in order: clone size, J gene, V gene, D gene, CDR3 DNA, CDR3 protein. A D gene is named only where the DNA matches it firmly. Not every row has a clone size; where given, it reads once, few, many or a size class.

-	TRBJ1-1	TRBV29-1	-	TGCAGCGTTGTTCTGGGGTCGGGCACTGAAGCTTTCTTT	CSVVLGSGTEAFF
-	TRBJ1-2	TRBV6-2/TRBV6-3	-	TGTGCCAGCAGTTATTCGGGACAAATTCACACCTTC	CASSYSGQIHTF
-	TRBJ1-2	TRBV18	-	TGTGCCAGCTCACTAGACAGGCATGCTAACTATGGCTACACCTTC	CASSLDRHANYGYTF
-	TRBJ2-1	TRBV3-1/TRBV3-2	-	TGTGCCAGCAGTCAAGGGGATCGGGCAGGGCCCGATTTAATAGATGAGCAGTTCTTC	CASSQGDRAGPDLIDEQFF
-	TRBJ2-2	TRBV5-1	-	TGCGCCAGCAGCGCGGGACTCGCGAACACCGGGGAGCTGTTTTTT	CASSAGLANTGELFF
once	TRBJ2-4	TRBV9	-	TGTGCCAGCAGCGTAGGACCGACTAGACAGCAAAACATTCAGTACTTC	CASSVGPTRQQNIQYF
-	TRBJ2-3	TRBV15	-	TGTGCCACCAGCAGAGACGAAGATACGCAGTATTTT	CATSRDEDTQYF
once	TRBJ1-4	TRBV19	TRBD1	TGTGCCAGTATAAGGACAGGGACCTCGCCTTACGAAAAACTGTTTTTT	CASIRTGTSPYEKLFF
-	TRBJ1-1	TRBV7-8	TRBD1	TGTGCCAGCAGCTTCCACAGACAGGGGAACACTGAAGCTTTCTTT	CASSFHRQGNTEAFF
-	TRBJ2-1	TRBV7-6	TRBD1	TGTGCCAGCAGCCCGGCTCCAGGGGGTGGCTACAATGAGCAGTTCTTC	CASSPAPGGGYNEQFF
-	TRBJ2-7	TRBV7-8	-	TGTGCCAGCAGCAGGGGCAGATACTCCTACGAGCAGTACTTC	CASSRGRYSYEQYF
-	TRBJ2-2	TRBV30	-	TGTGCCTGGAGTGGATACAGGGACCCCGGGGAGCTGTTTTTT	CAWSGYRDPGELFF
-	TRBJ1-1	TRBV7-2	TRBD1	TGTGCCAGCAGGGGGGACAGCTCGAACACTGAAGCTTTCTTT	CASRGDSSNTEAFF
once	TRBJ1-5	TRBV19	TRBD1	TGTGCCAGCCAGGGACAGTTCAATCAGCCCCAGCATTTT	CASQGQFNQPQHF
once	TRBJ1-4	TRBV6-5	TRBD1	TGTGCCAGCAGCCCAGGGGGCGCTTGGGAAAAACTGTTTTTT	CASSPGGAWEKLFF
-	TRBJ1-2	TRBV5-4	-	TGTGCCAGCAGCTTGGGGGGGACCCGACTCACGGCTGGCGGCTACACCTTC	CASSLGGTRLTAGGYTF
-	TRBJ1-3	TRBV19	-	TGTGCCAGTAGTATCGGGGGAATCGGAAACACCATATATTTT	CASSIGGIGNTIYF
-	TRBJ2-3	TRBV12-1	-	TGTGCCAGCCCGCTAATTAGGGCTAGCACAGATACGCAGTATTTT	CASPLIRASTDTQYF
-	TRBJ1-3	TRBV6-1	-	TGTGCCAGCAGTGAATCAGGGGACACCATATATTTT	CASSESGDTIYF
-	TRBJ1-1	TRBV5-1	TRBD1	TGCGCCAGCAGCTTGGGGACAGGGTCGATGAACACTGAAGCTTTCTTT	CASSLGTGSMNTEAFF
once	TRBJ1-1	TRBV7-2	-	TGTGCCAGCAGCCCTTGGGCCCTTGACAGTGAAGCTTTCTTT	CASSPWALDSEAFF
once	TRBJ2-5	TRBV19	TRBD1	TGTGCCAGTAGTGATCACAGGGGTTCCCAAGAGACCCAGTACTTC	CASSDHRGSQETQYF
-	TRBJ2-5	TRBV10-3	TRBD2	TGTGCCATCAGTTACGAAAGCGGGACCCAAGAGACCCAGTACTTC	CAISYESGTQETQYF
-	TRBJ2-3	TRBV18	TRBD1	TGTGCCAGCTCACGTAGACAGGGTGGGAGCACAGATACGCAGTATTTT	CASSRRQGGSTDTQYF
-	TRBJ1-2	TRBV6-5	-	TGTGCCAGTGTCCGGACGGATTACTATGGCTACACCTTC	CASVRTDYYGYTF